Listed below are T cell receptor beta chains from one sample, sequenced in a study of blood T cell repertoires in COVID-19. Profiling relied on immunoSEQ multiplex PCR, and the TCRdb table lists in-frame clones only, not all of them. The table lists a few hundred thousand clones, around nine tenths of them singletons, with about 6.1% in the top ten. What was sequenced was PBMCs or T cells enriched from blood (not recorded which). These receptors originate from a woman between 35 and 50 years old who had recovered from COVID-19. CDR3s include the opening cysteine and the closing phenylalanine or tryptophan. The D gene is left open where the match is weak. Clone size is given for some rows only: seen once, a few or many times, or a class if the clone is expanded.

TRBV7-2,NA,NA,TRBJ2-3,TGTGCCAGCAGCTTTAGTATCCGGGATACTGATACGCAGTATTTT,CASSFSIRDTDTQYF
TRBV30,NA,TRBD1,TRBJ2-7,TGTGCCTGCAGGGACAGGGCAGGGGAGCAGTACTTC,CACRDRAGEQYF
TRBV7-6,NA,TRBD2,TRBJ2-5,TGTGCCAGCAGCTACGTGGGGACTAGCGGGTCACAAGAGACCCAGTACTTC,CASSYVGTSGSQETQYF
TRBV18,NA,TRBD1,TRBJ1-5,TGTGCCAGCTCAAAGTCGGGACAGCATCAGCCCCAGCATTTT,CASSKSGQHQPQHF
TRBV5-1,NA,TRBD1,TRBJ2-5,TGCGCCAGCAGCTCCCTCCCGGGACAGGTCGAAAGGGGTGGCCAAGAGACCCAGTACTTC,CASSSLPGQVERGGQETQYF
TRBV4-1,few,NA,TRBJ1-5,TGCGCCAGCAGCAGACCGGGGAGCAATCAGCCCCAGCATTTT,CASSRPGSNQPQHF
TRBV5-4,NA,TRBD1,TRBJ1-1,TGTGCCAGCAGCTCGGACAGGGGGTTGAGTGAAGCTTTCTTT,CASSSDRGLSEAFF
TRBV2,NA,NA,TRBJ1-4,TGTGCCAGCAGTCAAAACAGGGTGAATGAAAAACTGTTTTTT,CASSQNRVNEKLFF
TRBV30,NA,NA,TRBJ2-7,TGTGCCTGGGCCCGTTACAACGAGCAGTACTTC,CAWARYNEQYF
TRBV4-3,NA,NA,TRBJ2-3,TGCGCCAGCAGCCAGAGGGGGGACAGCCCGATGTTCTCCACAGATACGCAGTATTTT,CASSQRGDSPMFSTDTQYF
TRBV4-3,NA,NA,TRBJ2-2,TGCGCCAGCAGCCAGCCACATGGCGGACTAAACACCGGGGAGCTGTTTTTT,CASSQPHGGLNTGELFF
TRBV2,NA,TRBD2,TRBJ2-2,TGTGCCAGCCTAGCGGGAAATTCCGGGGAGCTGTTTTTT,CASLAGNSGELFF
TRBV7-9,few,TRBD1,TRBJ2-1,TGTGCCAGCAGCATAAACAGGGGCCTCTACAATGAGCAGTTCTTC,CASSINRGLYNEQFF
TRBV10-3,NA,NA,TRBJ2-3,TGTGCCATCAGTGATCCAACAAAGGGGACAGATACGCAGTATTTT,CAISDPTKGTDTQYF
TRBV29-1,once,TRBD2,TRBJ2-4,TGCAGCACCATCCATCAAGGGGGACTAGCGGGAGGGCCCGCCAAAAACATTCAGTACTTC,CSTIHQGGLAGGPAKNIQYF
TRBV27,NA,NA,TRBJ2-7,TGTGCCAGCAGTTTATTTCGGGATCGGGAGCAGTACTTC,CASSLFRDREQYF
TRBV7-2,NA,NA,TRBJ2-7,TGTGCCAGCAATCAGCAGGGGGGATTCGAGCAGTACTTC,CASNQQGGFEQYF
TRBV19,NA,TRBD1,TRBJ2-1,TGTGCCAGTATGAGGGACAGGGGTCAGGATGAGCAGTTCTTC,CASMRDRGQDEQFF
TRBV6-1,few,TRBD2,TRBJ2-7,TGTGCCAGCAGTGAAGGGACTAGCGGTTCGTACGAGCAGTACTTC,CASSEGTSGSYEQYF
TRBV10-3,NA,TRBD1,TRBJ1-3,TGTGCCATCAGCCTCGACAGGGGTGGAAACACCATATATTTT,CAISLDRGGNTIYF
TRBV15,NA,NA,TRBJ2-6,TGTGCCACGGGCCCGGTCCGCTCTGGGGCCAACGTCCTGACTTTC,CATGPVRSGANVLTF
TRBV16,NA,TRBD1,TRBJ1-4,TGTGCCAGCAGCCAATCGCGACAGGGTAATGAAAAACTGTTTTTT,CASSQSRQGNEKLFF
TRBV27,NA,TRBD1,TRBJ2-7,TGTGCCAGCAGCCCACTGGGACAGGCCAACGAGCAGTACTTC,CASSPLGQANEQYF
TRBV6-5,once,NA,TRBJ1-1,TGTGCCAGCAGTTGGTCCCAGTGGACTGAAGCTTTCTTT,CASSWSQWTEAFF
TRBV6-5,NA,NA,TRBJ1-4,TGTGCCAGCAGCCTTCAAAGGCGGTCTAATGAAAAACTGTTTTTT,CASSLQRRSNEKLFF
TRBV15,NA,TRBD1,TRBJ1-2,TGTGCCACCAGCATGGGACAGGGGCCCCCTTATGGCTACACCTTC,CATSMGQGPPYGYTF
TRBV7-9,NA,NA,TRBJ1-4,TGTGCCAGCAGCGATAGGACGGGGGGTGCTAATGAAAAACTGTTTTTT,CASSDRTGGANEKLFF
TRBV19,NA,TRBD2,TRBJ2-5,TGTGCCAGTAGTGCCAACCGTTTGCGGGAGGGGCAAGAGACCCAGTACTTC,CASSANRLREGQETQYF
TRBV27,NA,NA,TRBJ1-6,TGTGCCAGCAGTCCTGGAGGCAGGGGATTAAAGTCACCCCTCCACTTT,CASSPGGRGLKSPLHF
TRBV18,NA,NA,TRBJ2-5,TGTGCCAGCTCACCTGTACTACAAGAGACCCAGTACTTC,CASSPVLQETQYF
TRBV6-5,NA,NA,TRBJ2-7,TGTGCCAGCAGGATAGACAGCTCCTACGAGCAGTACTTC,CASRIDSSYEQYF
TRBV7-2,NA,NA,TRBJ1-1,TGTGCCAGCAGCGTAGACAGTTCCACGAACACTGAAGCTTTCTTT,CASSVDSSTNTEAFF
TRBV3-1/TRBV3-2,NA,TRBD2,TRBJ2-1,TGTGCCAGCAGCAGCCTAGCGGGAGGGCCCGGGCAGTTCTTC,CASSSLAGGPGQFF
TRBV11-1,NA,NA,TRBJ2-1,TGTGCCAGCAGCTTAGCTCTCGTGAATGAGCAGTTCTTC,CASSLALVNEQFF
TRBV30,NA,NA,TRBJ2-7,TGTGCCTGGAGTGGTAGTGGTAGGGGCGAGCAGTACTTC,CAWSGSGRGEQYF
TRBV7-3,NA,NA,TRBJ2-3,TGTGCCAGCAGCTTAGGTCCGGGACCTAAAGGGAGGACGCAGTATTTT,CASSLGPGPKGRTQYF
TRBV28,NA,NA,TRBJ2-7,TGTGCCAGCAGTTTCCCGACTTTATTAGGGCAGTACTTC,CASSFPTLLGQYF
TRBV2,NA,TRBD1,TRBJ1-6,TGTGCCAGCGTGGGGACAGGGGCTTCACCCCTCCACTTT,CASVGTGASPLHF
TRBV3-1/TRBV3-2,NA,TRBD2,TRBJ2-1,TGTGCCAGCAGCGGAACTAGCGGATCAAGGAGTGGGATGATGGGGAATGAGCAGTTCTTC,CASSGTSGSRSGMMGNEQFF
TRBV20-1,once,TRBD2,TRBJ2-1,TGCAGTGCTAGTGGGCTAGCGTGGGGGGGTGAGCAGTTCTTC,CSASGLAWGGEQFF
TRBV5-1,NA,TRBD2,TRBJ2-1,TGCGCCATCCTCGAGGGGGGACTAGCGGGAGTTGAGCAGTTCTTC,CAILEGGLAGVEQFF
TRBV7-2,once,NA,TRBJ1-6,TGTGCCAGCAGCCCACCCCCAGGGGTTTCACCCCTCCACTTT,CASSPPPGVSPLHF
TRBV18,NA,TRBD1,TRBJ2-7,TGTGCCAGCTCACGGGGGACAGCTTCCTACGAGCAGTACTTC,CASSRGTASYEQYF
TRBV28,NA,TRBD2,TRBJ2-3,TGTGCCAGTCGACTAGCGGGAGTGTTAGATACGCAGTATTTT,CASRLAGVLDTQYF
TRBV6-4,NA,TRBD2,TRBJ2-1,TGTGCCAGCTCCCGGGGGCTAGCGGGTTATGAGCAGTTCTTC,CASSRGLAGYEQFF
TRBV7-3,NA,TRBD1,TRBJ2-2,TGTGCCAGCAGCTTATGGGGACAGGGCGTAATCGCGAACACCGGGGAGCTGTTTTTT,CASSLWGQGVIANTGELFF
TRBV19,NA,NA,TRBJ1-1,TGTGCCAGTACACCCACGGTAGTGAACACTGAAGCTTTCTTT,CASTPTVVNTEAFF
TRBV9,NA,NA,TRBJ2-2,TGTGCCAGCAGCGTAGCTTCCGGCGGGAACACCGGGGAGCTGTTTTTT,CASSVASGGNTGELFF
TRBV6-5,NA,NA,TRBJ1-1,TGTGCCAGCAGTTACTCGTCGAAGCCAGGGGATGCTTTCTTT,CASSYSSKPGDAFF
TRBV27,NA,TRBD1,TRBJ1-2,TGTGCCAGCAAGGGGGAATGGGACAGCTATGGCTACACCTTC,CASKGEWDSYGYTF
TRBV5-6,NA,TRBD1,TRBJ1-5,TGTGCCAGCAGCGTACAGGGGCTCGGGGAGCCCCAGCATTTT,CASSVQGLGEPQHF
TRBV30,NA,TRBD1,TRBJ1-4,TGTGCCTGGAGTGCCGCCGGGACAGCTAATGAAAAACTGTTTTTT,CAWSAAGTANEKLFF
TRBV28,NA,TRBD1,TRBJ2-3,TGTGCCAGCAGTACCTTGACAGGGGCCCGCACAGATACGCAGTATTTT,CASSTLTGARTDTQYF
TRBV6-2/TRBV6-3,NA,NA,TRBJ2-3,TGTGCCAGCAGTTCCCCTTTCGCGGAGCCACTCCCGTATTTT,CASSSPFAEPLPYF